The 3 T cell receptor beta chains presented below share a single source sample, sequenced in a study of T cells after yellow fever vaccination. Each CDR3 protein is one row after TCRdb ran MiXCR on the 5' RACE reads. The top ten clones hold around a sixth of a sample with about 500,000 distinct CDR3 sequences, less than 20% of them seen once. The sample here was PBMCs, taken 5 to 6 days after the first yellow fever vaccination. These TCRs come from a man aged 18-30 years who received the YFV17D yellow fever vaccine.

This clonotype was counted between two and nine times. The CDR3 bases are TGCAGCGTTGAAAGGATTTTTTTGGAGGGGTTGCAATCAGTTCCCAATGAGCAGTTCTTC. Translation: CSVERIFLEGLQSVPNEQFF. This chain uses TRBV29-1 with TRBJ2-1, with a weak D call TRBD2 (6 bases). Per germline, CDR1 SQVTM and CDR2 ANQGSEA. Between the trimmed V and J ends, which lost 2 bases and 6 bases, there was a span of 32 bases. The CDR3 totals 20 residues.

This clonotype has a handful of counts. The chain carries TRBV29-1 and TRBJ2-5; D may be TRBD1 (5 bases). The V end lost 6 bases, the J end lost 3 bases, and 14 bases lay between the germline ends. This CDR3 comprises 13 residues. Per germline, CDR1 SQVTM and CDR2 ANQGSEA. Here the CDR3 DNA reads TGCAGCGTCGGAGACAGAATAAAAGAGACCCAGTACTTC. Translation: CSVGDRIKETQYF. The whole variable domain, remainder taken from reference TRBV29-1 and TRBJ2-5, is SAVISQKPSRDICQRGTSLTIQCQVDSQVTMMFWYRQQPGQSLTLIATANQGSEATYESGFVIDKFPISRPNLTFSTLTVSNMSPEDSSIYLCSVGDRIKETQYFGPGTRLLVL.

A few counts support this clonotype. The V and J genes are TRBV28 and TRBJ1-5; D unresolved. CDR1 is MDHEN and CDR2 is SYDVKM in the germline V gene. Trimming took 0 bases from V and 6 from J, leaving 3 bases between them. The CDR3 is made up of 12 amino acids. CDR3 residues: CASSLWAQPQHF. The CDR3 bases are TGTGCCAGCAGTTTATGGGCTCAGCCCCAGCATTTT.